The 18 T cell receptor beta chains reported below all come from one sample, sequenced in a study of cytomegalovirus exposure and HLA in healthy donors. Researchers ran the PCR with 60 Vbeta and 13 Jbeta primers. TCRdb's copy holds only in-frame clones and misses some; the assay was immunoSEQ multiplex PCR. The table has some 170,000 clones, around 82% seen once. What was sequenced was PBMCs. These TCRs come from a man aged 45-60 years in good health and CMV-seropositive.

The rearrangement links TRBV19 to TRBJ1-1; the D gene is possibly TRBD1 (5 bases). This CDR3 has 17 amino acids. The germline V gene has CDR1 LNHDA and CDR2 SQIVND (reference sequence). V lost 2 bases to trimming and J lost 0 bases, with 16 bases between them. Written as DNA, the CDR3 is TGTGCCAGTAGTATAAGTGGAACAGGCCTTATGAACACTGAAGCTTTCTTT. Translating it yields CASSISGTGLMNTEAFF.

V and J are TRBV18 and TRBJ2-1; tentative D call: TRBD1 (6 bases). This CDR3 spans 13 amino acids. From germline, CDR1 is KGHSH and CDR2 LQKENI. Trimming pared 3 bases from V and 8 bases from J, leaving 11 bases between. The CDR3 here is CASSPTQGHEQFF. The CDR3 nucleotides are TGTGCCAGCTCACCCACACAGGGCCATGAGCAGTTCTTC. The complete variable domain, with remaining parts taken from reference TRBV18 and TRBJ2-1, reads NAGVMQNPRHLVRRRGQEARLRCSPMKGHSHVYWYRQLPEEGLKFMVYLQKENIIDESGMPKERFSAEFPKEGPSILRIQQVVRGDSAAYFCASSPTQGHEQFFGPGTRLTVL.

The V call is TRBV28, the J call TRBJ2-3; 9 bases align to TRBD2. From germline, CDR1 is MDHEN and CDR2 SYDVKM. This CDR3 has 16 residues. With V trimmed by 4 bases and J by 4 bases, 9 bases remained unmatched. CDR3 DNA sequence: TGTGCCAGCAGTTCGACTCGTCAGCGGGAGGCAGATACGCAGTATTTT. Residues: CASSSTRQREADTQYF.

This clone is a singleton in its sample. In the same sample, other DNA sequences code for this CDR3. This chain links TRBV19 with TRBJ1-2; no clear D gene. The V end lost 5 bases, the J end lost 4 bases, and 11 bases lay between the germline ends. The CDR3 is made up of 13 amino acids. From germline, CDR1 is LNHDA and CDR2 SQIVND (reference sequence). CDR3 DNA sequence: TGTGCCAGTAGTCCCCAAGGAGGCTATGGCTACACCTTC. Amino acids: CASSPQGGYGYTF.

This clone came up a few times. The chain has TRBV28 and TRBJ1-1; 8 bases map to TRBD1. Germline V gives CDR1 MDHEN, CDR2 SYDVKM. The length of the CDR3 is 19 residues. The trim removed 6 bases at V and 3 bases at J, leaving 21 bases unmatched. The CDR3 sequence is CASRWGRGRNAGIDTEAFF. CDR3 coding DNA: TGTGCCAGCAGATGGGGCAGGGGGCGAAATGCTGGAATTGACACTGAAGCTTTCTTT.

The chain recombines TRBV7-3 with TRBJ2-5; the match to TRBD2 covers 7 bases. The CDR3 is 15 amino acids. The germline V gene encodes CDR1 SGHTA and CDR2 FQGTGA. V shed 5 bases, J shed 2 bases, and the junction held 8 bases outside the gene matches. The CDR3 protein is CASSTLGGSQETQYF. The CDR3, as DNA: TGTGCCAGCAGCACGCTAGGCGGGAGTCAAGAGACCCAGTACTTC.

The chain has TRBV29-1 and TRBJ1-3; TRBD1 is a possible D gene (5 bases). The V gene's germline CDR1 is SQVTM and CDR2 ANQGSEA. The V end was cut by 4 bases, the J end by 0 bases, with 13 bases between. CDR3 length equals 15 residues. As DNA, the CDR3 is TGCAGCGTTGGGTCGGGGGGGAGCTCTGGAAACACCATATATTTT. Translated, it gives CSVGSGGSSGNTIYF.

The chain uses TRBV7-6 and TRBJ2-5, with TRBD1 matching 8 bases. V lost 5 bases and J lost 2; bases outside the gene matches: 7. CDR3 size: 15 residues. The V gene's germline CDR1 is SGHVS and CDR2 FNYEAQ. DNA of the CDR3: TGTGCCAGCAGCATGGGACAGGACCCACAAGAGACCCAGTACTTC. This gives the protein CASSMGQDPQETQYF.

This chain uses TRBV7-9 with TRBJ2-7; 7 bases are a match to TRBD2. Looked up from germline, CDR1 is SEHNR and CDR2 is FQNEAQ (reference sequence). Losses at the gene ends were 4 bases for V and 7 bases for J; bases not matched to a gene: 4. The CDR3 is 12 amino acids. The CDR3 DNA reads TGTGCCAGCAGCTCGGCCGGGGGGGAGCAGTACTTC. It translates to CASSSAGGEQYF.

In its sample, this clone was seen once. V and J are TRBV2 and TRBJ2-7; weak D call: TRBD1 (5 bases). Per germline, CDR1 SNHLY and CDR2 FYNNEI. Deletions cut 1 base from V and 3 bases from J, with 16 bases between. The CDR3 runs 16 residues. CDR3 sequence reads: CASSEGVPRVGYEQYF. The CDR3 DNA reads TGTGCCAGCAGTGAAGGAGTGCCCAGGGTAGGCTACGAGCAGTACTTC. Using reference TRBV2 and TRBJ2-7 for the parts outside the CDR3, the full variable domain is EPEVTQTPSHQVTQMGQEVILRCVPISNHLYFYWYRQILGQKVEFLVSFYNNEISEKSEIFDDQFSVERPDGSNFTLKIRSTKLEDSAMYFCASSEGVPRVGYEQYFGPGTRLTVT.

V and J are TRBV5-1 and TRBJ1-1; 9 bases map to TRBD1. V lost 2 bases, J lost 0 bases, and 11 bases stayed unmatched. Looked up from germline, CDR1 is SGHRS and CDR2 is YFSETQ. CDR3 length: 18 amino acids. The CDR3 DNA is TGCGCCAGCAGCTTACACATCACACAGGGGGCAGTGAACACTGAAGCTTTCTTT. Protein: CASSLHITQGAVNTEAFF. Full variable domain (outside the CDR3, taken from reference TRBV5-1 and TRBJ1-1): KAGVTQTPRYLIKTRGQQVTLSCSPISGHRSVSWYQQTPGQGLQFLFEYFSETQRNKGNFPGRFSGRQFSNSRSEMNVSTLELGDSALYLCASSLHITQGAVNTEAFFGQGTRLTVV.

DNA of the CDR3: TGTGCCAGCAGTGACTGGCCAGGCCGGGGCTATGGCTACACCTTC. It is translated as CASSDWPGRGYGYTF. This chain links TRBV6-4 with TRBJ1-2; D is unresolved. This CDR3 is 15 amino acids long. Trimming shortened V by 1 base and J by 4 bases, and 13 bases separated the two germline ends. CDR1 is MRHNA and CDR2 is SNTAGT in the germline V gene.

The chain is built from TRBV25-1 and TRBJ2-7; the match to TRBD1 covers 10 bases. The CDR3 spans 15 residues. Germline V gene sequence: CDR1 MGHDK, CDR2 SYGVNS. The junction had 4 bases not matched to a gene; V was cut back by 2 bases and J by 3 bases. This chain's CDR3 is CASSERRTGGYEQYF. CDR3 DNA: TGTGCCAGCAGTGAAAGGAGGACAGGGGGCTACGAGCAGTACTTC.

This clone was counted only a few times. This sequence joins TRBV7-2 and TRBJ1-1; perhaps TRBD1 as D (5 bases). The V end lost 3 bases, the J end lost 5 bases, and 16 bases lay between the germline ends. This CDR3 has 15 residues. Germline V gives CDR1 SGHTA, CDR2 FQGNSA. The CDR3 region has the DNA TGTGCCAGCAGCTTTCGGGTGGATCAGGGAACTGAAGCTTTCTTT. Amino acid sequence: CASSFRVDQGTEAFF.

This rearrangement joins TRBV7-2 to TRBJ1-5, with 7 bases lining up with TRBD1. The ends lost 5 bases at V and 5 bases at J; junction bases unmatched: 3. CDR1 is SGHTA, CDR2 FQGNSA, per germline. CDR3 length: 13 residues. The CDR3 spells CASSADRDQPQHF. CDR3 DNA: TGTGCCAGCAGCGCAGACAGGGATCAGCCCCAGCATTTT.

The genes are TRBV29-1 and TRBJ1-1; D is ambiguous. CDR3 length: 12 amino acids. Germline lookup yields CDR1 SQVTM and CDR2 ANQGSEA. Trimming removed 8 bases at V and 0 bases at J, with 10 bases between. The chain's CDR3 is CSTSQVNTEAFF. For the CDR3, the DNA is TGCAGCACCTCTCAGGTGAACACTGAAGCTTTCTTT.

The chain has TRBV7-9 and TRBJ2-5, with D perhaps TRBD2 (6 bases). CDR1 is SEHNR, CDR2 FQNEAQ, per germline (reference sequence). V dropped 1 base and J dropped 5 bases, with 11 bases sitting between them. This CDR3 comprises 14 residues. The CDR3 protein is CASSLGVEGETQYF. In DNA form, the CDR3 reads TGTGCCAGCAGCTTAGGAGTGGAGGGGGAGACCCAGTACTTC.

The rearrangement uses TRBV20-1 and TRBJ2-7; no firm D call. The V gene's germline CDR1 is DFQATT and CDR2 SNEGSKA (reference sequence). With 7 bases removed from V and 5 bases from J, the gap between germline ends came to 12 bases. The CDR3 has 11 residues. The CDR3 sequence is CSVRVADEQYF. The CDR3, as DNA: TGCAGTGTTAGGGTGGCAGACGAGCAGTACTTC.